A single sample gave rise to the 10 T cell receptor beta chains below, sequenced in a study of identical twins. A single record per CDR3 protein comes from TCRdb applying MiXCR to the 5' RACE reads. Found here are some 1,700,000 distinct CDR3 sequences, around 29% of them singletons; the top ten hold around 0.25%. Sequenced: cord blood. The source of these receptors is a newborn girl in good health.

This clonotype was recorded only once. V is TRBV12-3 or TRBV12-4 and J is TRBJ1-1, with 8 bases aligning to TRBD1. Trimming removed 8 bases from V and 3 bases from J; junction bases left unmatched: 11. This CDR3 spans 15 amino acids. Written as DNA, the CDR3 is TGTGCCAGCCGGAATTGGACAGGGTGGTACACTGAAGCTTTCTTT. Protein sequence: CASRNWTGWYTEAFF.

This sequence joins TRBV27 and TRBJ1-1; unclear D gene. CDR3 length: 13 residues. Trimming stripped 5 bases from V and 10 bases from J, with 17 bases between. In germline, CDR1 is MNHEY, CDR2 SMNVEV (reference sequence). CDR3 bases: TGTGCCAGCAGTCCCCAAGGTCCGGAAAGAGCTTTCTTT. Its protein is CASSPQGPERAFF.

As concerns this clonotype: A much more abundant neighbour one base away suggests this may be a read error. This chain links TRBV6-6 with TRBJ2-7, with TRBD2 as a possible D gene (5 bases). CDR3 length: 12 amino acids. Germline V lookup: CDR1 MNHNY, CDR2 SVGAGI (reference sequence). The CDR3 sequence is CSSSYGMYEQYF. CDR3 nucleotides: TGTTCCAGCAGTTACGGGATGTACGAGCAGTACTTC.

This sequence joins TRBV25-1 and TRBJ2-1; D is tentatively TRBD1 or TRBD2 (6 bases each). The CDR3 sequence is 15 residues long. Germline V lookup: CDR1 MGHDK, CDR2 SYGVNS. V was cut by 2 bases and J by 7 bases, with 15 bases left in between. The CDR3 region is CASSEPGRGLNEQFF. The CDR3 DNA is TGTGCCAGCAGTGAACCGGGCAGGGGACTTAATGAGCAGTTCTTC.

As for this clonotype: The junction does not match germline at one end; this may be a read error. CDR3 DNA: TGTGCCGGCAGTCCCCTAGCGGCCCCGGCCTTCGAGCAGTACTTC. Translated: CAGSPLAAPAFEQYF. The chain employs TRBV6-6 and TRBJ2-5, with 7 bases that match TRBD2. The J call is uncertain, as TRBJ2-7 better fits the DNA end. In germline, CDR1 is MNHNY, CDR2 SVGAGI (reference sequence). The CDR3 extends over 15 amino acids.

The chain uses TRBV3-1 and TRBJ2-4; D possibly matches TRBD1 or TRBD2 (6 bases each). The J call may be incorrect, as the DNA end agrees better with TRBJ2-7. The CDR3 has 14 amino acids. The germline CDR1 and CDR2 sequences are LGHDT and YNNKEL (reference sequence). The CDR3 nucleotides are TGTGCCAGCAGCCATGCGGGACAACGGGGCGAGCAGTACTTC. Its translation is CASSHAGQRGEQYF.

V and J are TRBV23-1 and TRBJ2-3, with D perhaps matching TRBD1 or TRBD2 (5 bases each). TRBV23-1 is an ORF for which the function is uncertain. Trimming removed 0 bases at V and 3 bases at J, with 10 bases between. The CDR3 has 15 amino acids. DNA of the CDR3: TGCGCCAGCAGTCAATCGGGGCGGGTGACAGATACGCAGTATTTT. Protein: CASSQSGRVTDTQYF.

This clonotype turned up a few times. This chain uses TRBV27 with TRBJ1-2, with unresolved D. Germline-derived CDR1 and CDR2 are MNHEY and SMNVEV (reference sequence). CDR3 length: 14 amino acids. Trimming left V 9 bases short and J 2 bases short, with 16 bases between. The CDR3 nucleotides read TGTGCCAGTAAATCGGGCGGATTAAACTATGGCTACACCTTC. Translation: CASKSGGLNYGYTF.

V gene TRBV5-5 combines with J gene TRBJ1-4, with D unresolved. The CDR3 is 11 residues long. Germline V lookup: CDR1 SGHKS, CDR2 YYEKEE (reference sequence). V was trimmed by 7 bases and J by 13 bases, leaving 14 bases between them. In DNA, the CDR3 is TGTGCCAGCCCAAGTGTGGATGGACTGTTTTTT. It codes for CASPSVDGLFF.

This clonotype turned up a few times. This sequence joins TRBV28 and TRBJ1-4; possible D gene TRBD1, 5 bases. CDR1 and CDR2 (germline): MDHEN, SYDVKM. The CDR3 loop spans 15 amino acids. V was trimmed by 6 bases and J by 3 bases, leaving 14 bases between them. CDR3: CASSPSTGSNEKLFF. CDR3 nucleotides: TGTGCCAGCAGCCCGAGTACAGGATCTAATGAAAAACTGTTTTTT.